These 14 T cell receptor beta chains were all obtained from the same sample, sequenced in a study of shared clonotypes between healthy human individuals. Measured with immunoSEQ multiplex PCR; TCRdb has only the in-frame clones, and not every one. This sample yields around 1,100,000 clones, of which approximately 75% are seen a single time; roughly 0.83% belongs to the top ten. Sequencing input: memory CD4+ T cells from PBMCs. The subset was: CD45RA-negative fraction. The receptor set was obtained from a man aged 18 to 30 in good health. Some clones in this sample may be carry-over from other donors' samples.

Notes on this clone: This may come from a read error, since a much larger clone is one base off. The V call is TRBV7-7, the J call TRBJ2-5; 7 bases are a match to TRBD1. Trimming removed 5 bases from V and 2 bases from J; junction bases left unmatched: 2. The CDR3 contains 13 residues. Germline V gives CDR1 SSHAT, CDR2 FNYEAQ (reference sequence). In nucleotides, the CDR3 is TGTGCCAGCAGCGGGGACAGACAAGAGACCCAGTACTTC. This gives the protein CASSGDRQETQYF.

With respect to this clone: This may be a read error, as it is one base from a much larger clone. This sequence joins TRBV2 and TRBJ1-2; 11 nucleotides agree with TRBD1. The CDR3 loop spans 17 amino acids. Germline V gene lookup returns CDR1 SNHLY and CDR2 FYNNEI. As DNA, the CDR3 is TGTGCCAGCAGTGAGTTTGGGACAGGGGGATCGAGTTATGGCTACGCCTTC. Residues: CASSEFGTGGSSYGYAF.

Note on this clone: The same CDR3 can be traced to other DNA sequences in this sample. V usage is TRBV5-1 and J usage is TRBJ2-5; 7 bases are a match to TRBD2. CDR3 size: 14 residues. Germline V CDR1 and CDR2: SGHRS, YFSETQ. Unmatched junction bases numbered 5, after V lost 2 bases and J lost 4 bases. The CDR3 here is CASSFLGGGETQYF. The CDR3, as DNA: TGCGCCAGCAGCTTCTTGGGCGGGGGAGAGACCCAGTACTTC.

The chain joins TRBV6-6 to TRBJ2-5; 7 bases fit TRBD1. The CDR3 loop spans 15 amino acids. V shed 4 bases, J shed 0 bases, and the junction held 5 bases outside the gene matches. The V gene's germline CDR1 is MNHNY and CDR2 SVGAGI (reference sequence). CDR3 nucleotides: TGTGCCAGCAGTTCTACGGACAGGTACCAAGAGACCCAGTACTTC. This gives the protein CASSSTDRYQETQYF.

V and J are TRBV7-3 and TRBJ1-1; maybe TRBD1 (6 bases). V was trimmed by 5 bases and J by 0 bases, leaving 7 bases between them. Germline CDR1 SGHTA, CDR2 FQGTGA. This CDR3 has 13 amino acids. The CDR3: CASSGQLNTEAFF. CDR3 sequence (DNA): TGTGCCAGCAGCGGACAGCTGAACACTGAAGCTTTCTTT.

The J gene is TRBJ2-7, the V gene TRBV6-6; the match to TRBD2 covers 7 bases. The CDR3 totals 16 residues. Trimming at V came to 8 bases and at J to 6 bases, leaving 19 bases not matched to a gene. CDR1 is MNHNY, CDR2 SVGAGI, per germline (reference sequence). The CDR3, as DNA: TGTGCCAGCCAATTTCTCGGGGAGGGCCGGAAGTTCGAGCAGTACTTC. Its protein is CASQFLGEGRKFEQYF.

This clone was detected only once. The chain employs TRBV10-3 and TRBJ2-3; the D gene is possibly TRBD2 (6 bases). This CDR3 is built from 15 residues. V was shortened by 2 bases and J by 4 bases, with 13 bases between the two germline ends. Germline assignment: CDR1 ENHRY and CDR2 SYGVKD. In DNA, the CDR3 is TGTGCCATCAGTGAGAGCGCGGAGGGGCCAGATACGCAGTATTTT. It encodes CAISESAEGPDTQYF.

The CDR3 is CASSLGVWQTLAGGYTF. The CDR3 nucleotides read TGTGCCAGCAGCTTAGGGGTATGGCAGACCCTCGCTGGTGGCTACACCTTC. This chain connects TRBV7-9 to TRBJ1-2; D is ambiguous. The CDR3 covers 17 residues. CDR1 and CDR2 (germline): SEHNR, FQNEAQ (reference sequence). The V end was cut by 1 base, the J end by 7 bases, with 22 bases between.

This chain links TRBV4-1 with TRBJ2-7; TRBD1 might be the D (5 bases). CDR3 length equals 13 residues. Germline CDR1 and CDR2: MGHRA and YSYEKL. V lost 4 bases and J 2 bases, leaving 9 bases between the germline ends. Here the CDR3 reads CASSPGHPYEQYF. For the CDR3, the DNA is TGCGCCAGCAGCCCAGGACACCCCTACGAGCAGTACTTC.

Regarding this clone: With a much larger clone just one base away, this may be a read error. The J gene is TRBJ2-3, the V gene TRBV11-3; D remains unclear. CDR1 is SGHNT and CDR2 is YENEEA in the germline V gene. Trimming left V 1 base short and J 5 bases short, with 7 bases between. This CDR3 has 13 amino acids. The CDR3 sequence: CASSLGPGDTQYF. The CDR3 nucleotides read TGTGCCAGCAGCTTAGGACCGGGAGATACGCAGTATTTT.

In DNA, the CDR3 is TGCGCCAGCGGGGACATGTTCTCTGGAAACACCATATATTTT. Its protein is CASGDMFSGNTIYF. The chain combines TRBV10-1 with TRBJ1-3; the D gene is possibly TRBD1 (6 bases). Trimming removed 8 bases from V and 0 bases from J, with 11 bases in between. The CDR3 has 14 residues. Germline CDR1 and CDR2: WNHNN and SYGVQD (reference sequence).

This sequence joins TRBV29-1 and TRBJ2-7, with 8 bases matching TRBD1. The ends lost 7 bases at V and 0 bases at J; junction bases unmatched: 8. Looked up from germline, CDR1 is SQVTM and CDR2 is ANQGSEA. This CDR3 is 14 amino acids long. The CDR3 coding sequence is TGCAGCGCCAATGACAGGGGCATCTCCTACGAGCAGTACTTC. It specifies CSANDRGISYEQYF.

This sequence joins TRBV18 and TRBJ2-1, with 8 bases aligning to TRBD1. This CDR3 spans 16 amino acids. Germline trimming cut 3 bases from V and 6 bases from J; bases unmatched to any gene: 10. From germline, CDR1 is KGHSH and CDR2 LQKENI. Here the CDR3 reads CASSPRTGRMTNEQFF. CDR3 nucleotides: TGTGCCAGCTCACCCAGGACAGGGAGGATGACCAATGAGCAGTTCTTC.

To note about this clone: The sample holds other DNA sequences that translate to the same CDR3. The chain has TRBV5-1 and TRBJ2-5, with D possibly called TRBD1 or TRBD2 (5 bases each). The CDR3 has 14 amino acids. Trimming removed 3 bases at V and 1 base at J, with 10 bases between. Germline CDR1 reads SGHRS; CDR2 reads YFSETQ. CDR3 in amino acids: CASSSGDVQETQYF. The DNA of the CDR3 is TGCGCCAGCAGCTCCGGGGACGTCCAAGAGACCCAGTACTTC.